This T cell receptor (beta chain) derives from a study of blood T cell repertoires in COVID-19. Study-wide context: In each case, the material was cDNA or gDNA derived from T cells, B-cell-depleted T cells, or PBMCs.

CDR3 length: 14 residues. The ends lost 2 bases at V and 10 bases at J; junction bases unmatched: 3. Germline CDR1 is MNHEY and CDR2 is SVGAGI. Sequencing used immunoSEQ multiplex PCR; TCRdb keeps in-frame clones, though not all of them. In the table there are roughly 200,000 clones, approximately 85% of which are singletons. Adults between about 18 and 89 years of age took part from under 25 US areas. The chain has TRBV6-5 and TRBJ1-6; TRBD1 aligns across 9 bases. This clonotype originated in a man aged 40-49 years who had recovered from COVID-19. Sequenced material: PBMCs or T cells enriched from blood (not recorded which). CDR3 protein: CASSYGTGQSPLHF. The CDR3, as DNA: TGTGCCAGCAGTTACGGGACAGGGCAATCACCCCTCCACTTT.